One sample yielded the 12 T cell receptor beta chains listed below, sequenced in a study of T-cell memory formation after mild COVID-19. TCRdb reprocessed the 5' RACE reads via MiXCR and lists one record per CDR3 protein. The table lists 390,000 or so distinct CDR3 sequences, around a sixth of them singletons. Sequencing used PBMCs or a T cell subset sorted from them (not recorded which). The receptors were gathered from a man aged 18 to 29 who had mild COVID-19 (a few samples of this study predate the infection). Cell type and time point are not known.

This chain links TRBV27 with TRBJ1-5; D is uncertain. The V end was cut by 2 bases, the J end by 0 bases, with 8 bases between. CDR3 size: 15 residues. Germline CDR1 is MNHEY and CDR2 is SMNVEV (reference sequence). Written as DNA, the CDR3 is TGTGCCAGCAGTTTAAGAAGGGATAGCAATCAGCCCCAGCATTTT. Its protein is CASSLRRDSNQPQHF.

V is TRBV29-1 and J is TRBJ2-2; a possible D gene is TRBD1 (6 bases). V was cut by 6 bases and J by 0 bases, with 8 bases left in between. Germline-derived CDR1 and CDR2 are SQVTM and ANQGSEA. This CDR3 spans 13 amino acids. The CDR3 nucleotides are TGCAGCGTGGACAGCTCGAACACCGGGGAGCTGTTTTTT. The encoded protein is CSVDSSNTGELFF.

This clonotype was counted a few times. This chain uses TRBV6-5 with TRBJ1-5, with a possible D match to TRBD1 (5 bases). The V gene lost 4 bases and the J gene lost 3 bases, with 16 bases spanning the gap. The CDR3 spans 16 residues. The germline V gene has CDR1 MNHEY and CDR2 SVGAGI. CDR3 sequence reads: CASSSYRAGSNQPQHF. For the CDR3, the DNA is TGTGCCAGCAGTTCCTATAGGGCAGGGTCCAATCAGCCCCAGCATTTT.

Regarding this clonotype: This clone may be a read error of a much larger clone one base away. The chain's CDR3 is CAISGRGLGETQYF. The DNA of the CDR3 is TGTGCCATCAGCGGCAGGGGGCTGGGTGAGACCCAGTACTTC. The chain couples TRBV4-2 to TRBJ2-5; 8 positions match TRBD1. The CDR3 contains 14 residues. The germline V gene has CDR1 LGHNA and CDR2 YNFKEQ.

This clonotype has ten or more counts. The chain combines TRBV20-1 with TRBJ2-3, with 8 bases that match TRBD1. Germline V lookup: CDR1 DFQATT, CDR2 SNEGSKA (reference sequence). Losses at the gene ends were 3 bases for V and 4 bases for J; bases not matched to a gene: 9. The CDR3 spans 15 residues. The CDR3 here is CSASEPDRGADTQYF. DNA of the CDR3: TGCAGTGCTAGCGAACCCGACAGGGGCGCAGATACGCAGTATTTT.

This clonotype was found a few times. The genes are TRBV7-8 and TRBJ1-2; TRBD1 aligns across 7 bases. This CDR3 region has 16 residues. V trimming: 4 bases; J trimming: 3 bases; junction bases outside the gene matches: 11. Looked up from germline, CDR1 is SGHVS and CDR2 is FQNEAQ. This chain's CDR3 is CASSSKQTGIDYGYTF. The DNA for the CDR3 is TGTGCCAGCAGCTCTAAACAGACAGGGATCGACTATGGCTACACCTTC.

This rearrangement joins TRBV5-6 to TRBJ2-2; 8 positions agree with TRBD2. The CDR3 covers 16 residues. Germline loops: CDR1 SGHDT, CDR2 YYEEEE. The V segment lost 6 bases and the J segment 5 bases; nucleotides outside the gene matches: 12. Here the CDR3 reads CASTIQSAGETGELFF. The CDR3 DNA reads TGTGCCAGCACCATCCAGTCAGCGGGGGAAACCGGGGAGCTGTTTTTT.

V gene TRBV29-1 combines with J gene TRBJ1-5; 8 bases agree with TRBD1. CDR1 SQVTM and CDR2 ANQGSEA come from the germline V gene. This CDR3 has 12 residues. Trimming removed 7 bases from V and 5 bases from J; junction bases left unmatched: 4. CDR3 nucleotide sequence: TGCAGCGCCGAGACAGGGGATCAGCCCCAGCATTTT. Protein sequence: CSAETGDQPQHF.

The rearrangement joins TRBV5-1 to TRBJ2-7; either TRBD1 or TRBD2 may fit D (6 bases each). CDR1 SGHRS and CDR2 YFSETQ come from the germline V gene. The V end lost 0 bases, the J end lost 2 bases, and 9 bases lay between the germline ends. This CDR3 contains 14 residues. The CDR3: CASSLEGGPYEQYF. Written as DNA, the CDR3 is TGCGCCAGCAGCTTGGAGGGGGGACCCTACGAGCAGTACTTC.

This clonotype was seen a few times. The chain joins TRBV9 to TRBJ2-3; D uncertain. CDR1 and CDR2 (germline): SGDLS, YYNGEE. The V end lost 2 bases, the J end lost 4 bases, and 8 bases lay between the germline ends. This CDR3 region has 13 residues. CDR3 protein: CASSVQVADTQYF. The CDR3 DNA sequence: TGTGCCAGCAGCGTGCAGGTCGCAGATACGCAGTATTTT. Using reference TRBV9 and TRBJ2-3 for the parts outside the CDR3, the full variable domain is DSGVTQTPKHLITATGQRVTLRCSPRSGDLSVYWYQQSLDQGLQFLIQYYNGEERAKGNILERFSAQQFPDLHSELNLSSLELGDSALYFCASSVQVADTQYFGPGTRLTVL.

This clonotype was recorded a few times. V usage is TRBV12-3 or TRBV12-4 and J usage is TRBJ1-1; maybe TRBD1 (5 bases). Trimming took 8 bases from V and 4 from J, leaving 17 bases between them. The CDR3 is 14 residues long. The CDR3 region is CASLNPDGTTEAFF. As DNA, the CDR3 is TGTGCCAGCCTTAATCCGGACGGGACCACTGAAGCTTTCTTT.

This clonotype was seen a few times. CDR3 residues: CASSTGTGVSPLHF. The CDR3 DNA is TGCGCCAGCAGCACGGGGACAGGGGTATCACCCCTCCACTTT. J is TRBJ1-6 and V is TRBV5-1; TRBD1 matches at 10 bases. This CDR3 spans 14 amino acids. V trimming: 4 bases; J trimming: 10 bases; junction bases outside the gene matches: 5. The germline CDR1 and CDR2 sequences are SGHRS and YFSETQ.